The count of the clone carrying this T cell receptor beta chain is one. Its matching antigen is unknown. TCRdb's table, derived via immunoSEQ multiplex PCR, lists solely in-frame clones and lacks some. The table has about 62,000 clones, roughly 86% seen once. Individuals having autoimmune disease history or systemic immunosuppression were not enrolled. The data were obtained in a study of OX40 agonist ivuxolimab in advanced cancers. Study as a whole: Cancers in dose escalation were hepatocellular, melanoma, renal cell and head and neck.

The study's findings and limits: Fewer expanded clones were found on average in CD4+ than in CD8+ T cells. Among some nonresponders, normalized T-cell clonal expansion was also low.

Sample: CD4+ or CD8+ T cells sorted from blood, taken in a trial of the OX40 agonist ivuxolimab. This TCR was recovered from an adult with an advanced solid tumor such as melanoma, head and neck, liver or kidney cancer.

DNA for the CDR3: TGTGCCAGTAAAAGACCCGCACCCTACGACGAGCAGTACTTC. Residues: CASKRPAPYDEQYF. The J gene is TRBJ2-7, the V gene TRBV27; D remains unclear. The V gene's germline CDR1 is MNHEY and CDR2 SMNVEV (reference sequence). This CDR3 has 14 amino acids. V lost 9 bases and J lost 5, with 20 bases in between.